This T cell receptor (beta chain) was captured by sequencing in a study of blood T cell repertoires in COVID-19 (dated by TCRdb to the early 2020s). Study-wide context: Samples covering the acute and convalescent phases of COVID-19 were provided by collaborators in the United States, Italy and Spain. The material from the prospective study consisted of cDNA or gDNA derived from T cells, B-cell-depleted T cells, or PBMCs. Subjects who had been exposed to COVID-19, were actively infected with it, or had recovered from it provided the deeply sampled blood TCRbeta repertoires that made up the dataset. A freely available public database, intended as a resource for researchers studying the immune response to SARS-CoV-2, is where the repertoires were released. The samples were drawn from the first 160 participants of the ongoing ImmuneRACE study and from 1,254 subjects provided by 6 global collaborators. Nearly every sample came with metadata listing a de-identified subject ID, COVID-19 status, age in years and sex. Where available, HLA class I and class II types were taken from metadata supplied by the sample provider and were not determined by assay-based typing.

TCRbeta CDR3 regions were amplified from genomic DNA using the immunoSEQ Assay, a bias-controlled multiplex PCR. The original methods were these. The number of nucleated cells in each sample was estimated from the amplification of reference gene primers within the assay. To quantify the absolute abundance of each unique TCRbeta CDR3 rearrangement, sequence reads were collapsed and filtered. Productive Simpson clonality was computed per sample as the square root of Simpson's diversity index over productive rearrangements. The table comes from immuneACCESS by way of TCRdb, which keeps in-frame sequences with V and J called. Part of the clones is missing from these tables; in studies checked, under half for an unresolved V gene and the rest for unknown reasons. V, J and clone size were drawn from that table, and D and trimming were deduced from the DNA. Here the sample has roughly 190,000 clones; around nine tenths occur a single time. The top ten hold approximately 1.1% of the sample.

Results the study describes overall, beyond this receptor: Clinical and demographic metadata were provided uncurated, with the amount varying by source and participant.

Collaborating institutions collected whole blood in K2EDTA tubes following their own protocols. Collaborator samples were shipped for TCRbeta analysis as frozen whole blood, isolated PBMCs, or DNA extracted from either sample type. Worth noting for this clone: It has no known antigen specificity. Within one base of it there is no much larger clone, and no base qualities were kept.

What was sequenced was peripheral blood. The TCR sequence derives from a man between 25 and 39 years old with acute or convalescent COVID-19.

The CDR3 here reads CAISEWTGNEQFF. The DNA is TGTGCCATCAGTGAGTGGACTGGCAATGAGCAGTTCTTC. The receptor chain draws on TRBV10-3 and TRBJ2-1; TRBD2 is possibly the D segment (5 matching bases). The CDR1 and CDR2 encoded by the germline V gene are ENHRY and SYGVKD. V is clipped by 1 base and J by 6 bases, and the sequence between their germline boundaries is 7 bases long. Including the terminal cysteine and phenylalanine, the CDR3 comprises 13 residues. Left in the record is the CDR3 DNA by itself, 39 bases read in frame from the first base.